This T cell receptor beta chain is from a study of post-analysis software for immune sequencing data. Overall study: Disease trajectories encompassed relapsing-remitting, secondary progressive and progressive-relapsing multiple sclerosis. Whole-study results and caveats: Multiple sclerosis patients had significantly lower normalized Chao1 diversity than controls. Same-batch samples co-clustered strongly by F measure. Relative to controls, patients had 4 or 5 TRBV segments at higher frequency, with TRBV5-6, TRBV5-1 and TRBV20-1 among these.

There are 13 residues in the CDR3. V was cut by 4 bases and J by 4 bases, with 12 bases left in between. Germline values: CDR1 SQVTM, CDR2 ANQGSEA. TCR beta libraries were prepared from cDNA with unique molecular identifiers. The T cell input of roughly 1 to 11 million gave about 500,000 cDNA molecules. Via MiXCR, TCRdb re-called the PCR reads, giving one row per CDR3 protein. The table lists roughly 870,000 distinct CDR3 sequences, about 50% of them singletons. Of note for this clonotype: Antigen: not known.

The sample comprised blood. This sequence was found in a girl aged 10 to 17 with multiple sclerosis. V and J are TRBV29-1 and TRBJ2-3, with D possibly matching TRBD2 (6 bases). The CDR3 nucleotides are TGCAGCGTTGTGGAGGGTTTGGCAGATACGCAGTATTTT. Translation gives CSVVEGLADTQYF.